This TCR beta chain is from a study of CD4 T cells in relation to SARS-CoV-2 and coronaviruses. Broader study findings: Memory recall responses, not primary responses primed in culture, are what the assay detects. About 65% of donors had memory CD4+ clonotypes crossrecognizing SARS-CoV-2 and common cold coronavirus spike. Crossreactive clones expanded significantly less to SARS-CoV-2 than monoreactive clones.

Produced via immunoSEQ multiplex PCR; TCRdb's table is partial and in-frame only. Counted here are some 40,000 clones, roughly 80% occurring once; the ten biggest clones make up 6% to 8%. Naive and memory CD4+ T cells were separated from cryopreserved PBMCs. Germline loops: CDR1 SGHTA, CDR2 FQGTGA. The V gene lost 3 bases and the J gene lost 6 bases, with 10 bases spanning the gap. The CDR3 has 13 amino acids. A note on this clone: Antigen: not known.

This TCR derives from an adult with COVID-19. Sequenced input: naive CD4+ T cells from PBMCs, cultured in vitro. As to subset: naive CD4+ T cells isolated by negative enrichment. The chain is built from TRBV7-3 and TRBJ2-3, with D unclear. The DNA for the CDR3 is TGTGCCAGCAGCTTTCAATTTTCGGATACGCAGTATTTT. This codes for CASSFQFSDTQYF.